These 4 T cell receptor beta chains were all obtained from the same sample, sequenced in a study of spatial heterogeneity in lung cancer. TCRdb re-called the 5' RACE reads through MiXCR, storing one row per CDR3 protein. The sample yields about 120,000 distinct CDR3 sequences, 12% seen once. Time point indicated: blood at routine non-recurrence follow-up after resection. Frozen PBMC, nontumor lung or tumor provided whole RNA, which was sequenced unsorted. The source material was PBMCs, sampled at follow-up. The receptors were gathered from a male donor with early-stage non-small cell lung cancer.

The CDR3: CASGLGQGDGAFF. In DNA form, the CDR3 reads TGTGCTAGTGGTTTAGGACAGGGCGACGGAGCTTTCTTT. This chain joins TRBV12-5 and TRBJ1-1, with TRBD1 matching 8 bases. This CDR3 has 13 residues. J gave up 10 bases and V 3 bases, and 7 bases lay outside the gene matches. Looked up from germline, CDR1 is LGHNT and CDR2 is FRNRAP.

Comment on this clonotype: The CDR3 does not close with the conserved phenylalanine or tryptophan, likely indicating a read error. The limits of the CDR3 on the DNA are not certain, so only TCRdb's listed CDR3 is given. The chain joins TRBV20-1 to TRBJ1-1; the table's D gene call, TRBD1, was not cross checked with the DNA. Germline lookup yields CDR1 DFQATT and CDR2 SNEGSKA (reference sequence). The CDR3 is 9 amino acids long, termini counted. CDR3: CSASGGTDL.

This clonotype was counted ten times or more. This rearrangement joins TRBV6-5 to TRBJ1-5; D is perhaps TRBD1 (6 bases). Trimming stripped 5 bases from V and 2 bases from J, with 7 bases between. The CDR3 extends over 13 amino acids. Germline values: CDR1 MNHEY, CDR2 SVGAGI. CDR3: CASSRTGNQPQHF. CDR3 in DNA: TGTGCCAGCAGTCGGACAGGCAATCAGCCCCAGCATTTT.

This clonotype was seen a few times. The V and J genes are TRBV9 and TRBJ1-4; no clear D. The CDR3 spans 14 residues. CDR1 is SGDLS, CDR2 YYNGEE, per germline. With 4 bases removed from V and 8 bases from J, the gap between germline ends came to 15 bases. CDR3 nucleotides: TGTGCCAGCAGCTCCCCAGGAGTTTCGGAAAAACTGTTTTTT. Translated: CASSSPGVSEKLFF.